This T cell receptor (beta chain) appears in the sequencing data of a study of blood T cell repertoires in COVID-19. Clones were read by immunoSEQ multiplex PCR, and TCRdb kept only the in-frame ones, dropping some. The sample records some 56,000 clones, nearly 90% being singletons. The CDR3 consists of 14 residues. With V trimmed by 6 bases and J by 4 bases, 8 bases remained unmatched. The V gene's germline CDR1 is PRHDT and CDR2 FYEKMQ (reference sequence). The TCR originated in a woman aged 60-75 years with COVID-19, enrolled during active disease. The chain recombines TRBV13 with TRBJ2-5; TRBD2 agrees at 7 bases. Sequenced sample: peripheral blood. In nucleotides, the CDR3 is TGTGCCAGCAGGTCCTGGGGGGGACGAGAGACCCAGTACTTC. Its protein product is CASRSWGGRETQYF. Together with reference TRBV13 and TRBJ2-5, the CDR3 gives the full variable domain: AAGVIQSPRHLIKEKRETATLKCYPIPRHDTVYWYQQGPGQDPQFLISFYEKMQSDKGSIPDRFSAQQFSDYHSELNMSSLELGDSALYFCASRSWGGRETQYFGPGTRLLVL.